The following is a TCR beta chain sequence with its context. Its antigen remains unidentified. With autoimmune disease history or systemic immunosuppression, patients were excluded. The timepoints at which blood was sampled were baseline, cycle 4 day 1, and cycle 7 day 1. Using immunoSEQ multiplex PCR, the repertoire was profiled, and TCRdb retains in-frame clones only, with some absent. Among some 100,000 clones listed, less than 90% were seen once. This sample was taken from a study of OX40 agonist ivuxolimab in advanced cancers. Study-level findings and limits: The expanded peripheral T cells' antigen specificity was not determined. CD4+ and CD8+ T cells in blood underwent clonal expansion by week 6 at 0.1 to 3.0 mg/kg.

The germline V gene encodes CDR1 SGHRS and CDR2 YFSETQ. Trimming removed 4 bases from V and 10 bases from J, with 15 bases in between. This CDR3 is built from 13 residues. Sequencing used CD4+ or CD8+ T cells sorted from blood, obtained in a trial of the OX40 agonist ivuxolimab. This sequence was found in an adult with an advanced solid tumor such as melanoma, head and neck, liver or kidney cancer. The V and J genes are TRBV5-1 and TRBJ1-5; no definite D call. Written as DNA, the CDR3 is TGCGCCAGCAGCCTAAACTTTCTTACTCCCCAGCATTTT. It specifies CASSLNFLTPQHF.